One sample yielded the 27 T cell receptor beta chains listed below, sequenced in a study of blood T cells in healthy people across ages. A J-beta primer mix and a sample-barcoded 5' primer were used in a second PCR of about 6 to 12 cycles. From the 5' RACE reads, TCRdb called clonotypes with MiXCR, one entry per CDR3 protein. The repertoire has about 680,000 distinct CDR3 sequences, approximately 50% of them found once; the top ten carry roughly 34%. The sequencing sample was made of blood. These receptors came from a woman between 55 and 75 years old in good health.

With regard to this clonotype: At one of its ends the junction is not consistent with the germline gene, which may arise from a read error. This sequence joins TRBV6-5 and TRBJ2-3; D may be TRBD2 (6 bases). CDR3 length: 16 amino acids. Germline lookup yields CDR1 MNHEY and CDR2 SVGAGI. CDR3 nucleotide sequence: TGTACCAGCAGTTACCCGAGGGGTACTAGCACAGACACGCAGTATTTT. This encodes CTSSYPRGTSTDTQYF.

This clonotype was seen once. The rearrangement joins TRBV28 to TRBJ2-7; D is unresolved. Germline CDR1 is MDHEN and CDR2 is SYDVKM. The CDR3 contains 13 residues. The V end lost 2 bases, the J end lost 3 bases, and 8 bases lay between the germline ends. The CDR3 bases are TGTGCCAGCAGTTTAACCCCAATCTACGAGCAGTACTTC. Translation: CASSLTPIYEQYF.

This clonotype was counted between two and nine times. V and J are TRBV20-1 and TRBJ2-3, with 7 bases matching TRBD2. The germline V gene encodes CDR1 DFQATT and CDR2 SNEGSKA (reference sequence). The CDR3 spans 14 residues. V was pared by 3 bases and J by 2 bases, with 5 bases of the junction left unmatched. This CDR3 reads CSASGLAVTDTQYF. In DNA form, the CDR3 reads TGCAGTGCTAGTGGTCTAGCGGTCACAGATACGCAGTATTTT.

The rearrangement joins TRBV6-2 or TRBV6-3 to TRBJ1-2; a weak D match, TRBD1 (5 bases). CDR1 and CDR2 (germline): MNHEY, SVGEGT. The CDR3 totals 13 residues. The germline V and J ends were trimmed by 8 bases and 5 bases, with 15 bases remaining between them. The CDR3 bases are TGTGCCAGCGGACTCCGGGGGGTTTATGGCTACACCTTC. Translation: CASGLRGVYGYTF.

In this sample, this clonotype turned up many times. The V gene is TRBV25-1, the J gene TRBJ2-7; a possible D gene is TRBD1 (5 bases). This CDR3 has 11 amino acids. The germline V gene encodes CDR1 MGHDK and CDR2 SYGVNS. Trimming took 2 bases from V and 7 from J, leaving 6 bases between them. The CDR3 DNA sequence: TGTGCCAGCAGTGAAAGGACAGAGCAGTACTTC. Its translation: CASSERTEQYF.

In this sample, this clonotype turned up a few times. The chain has TRBV4-3 and TRBJ2-7; the match to TRBD2 covers 9 bases. This CDR3 is built from 17 residues. Germline V gene lookup returns CDR1 LGHNA and CDR2 YSLEER. V shed 4 bases, J shed 2 bases, and the junction held 12 bases outside the gene matches. CDR3 amino acids: CASSPNPAGGPTYEQYF. The CDR3, as DNA: TGCGCCAGCAGCCCGAACCCAGCGGGAGGACCCACCTACGAGCAGTACTTC.

The rearrangement joins TRBV6-5 to TRBJ2-3; D is perhaps TRBD1 or TRBD2 (5 bases each). Germline CDR1 is MNHEY and CDR2 is SVGAGI. The germline V and J ends were trimmed by 2 bases and 2 bases, with 11 bases remaining between them. The CDR3 runs to 15 residues. CDR3 sequence reads: CASSYEGSPTDTQYF. CDR3 in DNA: TGTGCCAGCAGTTACGAGGGGTCCCCCACAGATACGCAGTATTTT.

The V call is TRBV6-1, the J call TRBJ2-1; 9 bases are a match to TRBD1. V lost 7 bases, J lost 6 bases, and 19 bases stayed unmatched. The CDR3 extends over 18 amino acids. The germline V gene encodes CDR1 MNHNS and CDR2 SASEGT. CDR3 in DNA: TGTGCCAGCACTCGGGACAGGGCTGCCACTCTTTGGTCCAATGAGCAGTTCTTC. It encodes CASTRDRAATLWSNEQFF.

On this clonotype: Just one base apart from a much larger clone, this may be a read error. This sequence joins TRBV29-1 and TRBJ2-3, with 14 positions matching TRBD2. The CDR3 is 14 amino acids. Germline CDR1 is SQVTM and CDR2 is ANQGSEA. CDR3 coding DNA: TGCAGCATTGACGGGACTAGCGGGAGTGATACGCAGTATTTT. Amino acids: CSIDGTSGSDTQYF.

There are a few counts of this clonotype. The chain couples TRBV15 to TRBJ2-7, with TRBD1 as a possible D gene (5 bases). The CDR3 runs 13 residues. Germline lookup yields CDR1 LNHNV and CDR2 YYDKDF (reference sequence). V was clipped by 0 bases and J by 5 bases, with 8 bases between them. CDR3 nucleotide sequence: TGTGCCACCAGCAGAGATGACAGAGACGAGCAGTACTTC. Translated: CATSRDDRDEQYF.

A few counts support this clonotype. This CDR3 is CASSQTGLAGGHSYEQYF. CDR3 coding DNA: TGTGCCAGCTCACAAACGGGACTAGCGGGAGGCCACTCCTACGAGCAGTACTTC. The chain has TRBV18 and TRBJ2-7, with 15 positions matching TRBD2. Germline V gene data show CDR1 as KGHSH and CDR2 as LQKENI. The length of the CDR3 is 18 residues. V dropped 4 bases and J dropped 0; count of bases not matched to a gene: 7.

This clonotype was observed a single time. This may be a read error: a much more frequent sequence differs by one nucleotide. The chain is built from TRBV28 and TRBJ2-4; TRBD1 agrees at 8 bases. The J call is in doubt because the DNA end fits TRBJ2-7 better. CDR3 length equals 15 residues. Germline V gives CDR1 MDHEN, CDR2 SYDVKM. The CDR3 is CAGSQTGAISYEQYF. The CDR3 nucleotides read TGTGCCGGCAGTCAGACAGGGGCCATATCCTACGAGCAGTACTTC.

This clonotype appeared a few times. The V call is TRBV7-9, the J call TRBJ1-2, with TRBD1 matching 7 bases. Germline V gene sequence: CDR1 SEHNR, CDR2 FQNEAQ (reference sequence). Unmatched junction bases numbered 12, after V lost 4 bases and J lost 1 base. This CDR3 comprises 17 residues. The CDR3 here is CASSSTTGTNFNYGYTF. CDR3 DNA sequence: TGTGCCAGCAGCTCTACGACAGGGACTAACTTTAACTATGGCTACACCTTC.

This clonotype has a handful of counts. This chain connects TRBV29-1 to TRBJ2-5, with D uncertain. The CDR3 has 13 residues. V was shortened by 3 bases and J by 7 bases, with 15 bases between the two germline ends. Germline values: CDR1 SQVTM, CDR2 ANQGSEA. Here the CDR3 reads CSVEPSGLRTQYF. Written as DNA, the CDR3 is TGCAGCGTTGAGCCTTCGGGCCTAAGGACCCAGTACTTC.

V gene TRBV7-2 combines with J gene TRBJ1-6; no clear D gene. CDR1 SGHTA and CDR2 FQGNSA come from the germline V gene. V gave up 6 bases and J gave up 10 bases, with 10 bases separating them. The CDR3 consists of 12 residues. The CDR3 region has the DNA TGTGCCAGCAGTTTCCCTGTATCACCCCTCCACTTT. Translating gives CASSFPVSPLHF.

This clonotype has only a few counts. J is TRBJ1-2 and V is TRBV7-2, with D perhaps TRBD1 (5 bases). Germline loops: CDR1 SGHTA, CDR2 FQGNSA. The CDR3 spans 16 residues. Trimming removed 3 bases from V and 1 base from J, with 15 bases in between. The CDR3 loop is CASSFKGGEINYGYTF. The CDR3 nucleotides read TGTGCCAGCAGCTTCAAAGGAGGGGAAATTAACTATGGCTACACCTTC.

As concerns this clonotype: The junction shows a germline mismatch at one end, possibly a read error. The rearrangement uses TRBV3-1 and TRBJ2-1; TRBD2 agrees at 10 bases. This CDR3 spans 15 amino acids. Germline lookup yields CDR1 LGHDT and CDR2 YNNKEL (reference sequence). Written as DNA, the CDR3 is TGTGCCGGCAGGACCGGGACTAGCGAGTACAATGAGCAGTTCTTC. This sequence encodes CAGRTGTSEYNEQFF.

The CDR3 coding sequence is TGCGCCAGCAGCCAAGCGGACGCCCTTTGGCATGAGCAGTTCTTC. Translation: CASSQADALWHEQFF. This chain uses TRBV4-3 with TRBJ2-1, with D unclear. The CDR3 is made up of 15 amino acids. The germline CDR1 and CDR2 sequences are LGHNA and YSLEER. V was pared by 1 base and J by 8 bases, with 15 bases between.

The chain recombines TRBV4-1 with TRBJ2-7; weak D call: TRBD2 (5 bases). The end of the DNA is better explained by TRBJ2-4, so the J call may be wrong. Germline V CDR1 and CDR2: MGHRA, YSYEKL. The CDR3 has 13 amino acids. CDR3 residues: CASSQSTMNIQYF. The CDR3 DNA reads as TGCGCCAGCAGCCAATCGACTATGAACATTCAGTACTTC.

The V gene is TRBV6-2 or TRBV6-3, the J gene TRBJ1-1; TRBD1 is a possible D gene (6 bases). Germline CDR1 reads MNHEY; CDR2 reads SVGEGT. This CDR3 is built from 13 residues. V lost 2 bases to trimming and J lost 4 bases, with 8 bases between them. The CDR3 DNA is TGTGCCAGCAGTTACGAGGGGGTCACTGAAGCTTTCTTT. Protein product: CASSYEGVTEAFF.

This clonotype showed up just a few times. This chain joins TRBV27 and TRBJ2-1, with TRBD1 matching over 7 bases. V dropped 4 bases and J dropped 10; count of bases not matched to a gene: 16. CDR1 is MNHEY, CDR2 SMNVEV, per germline (reference sequence). The CDR3 sequence is 16 residues long. Here the CDR3 reads CASSYIPGATGEEQFF. The CDR3 region has the DNA TGTGCCAGCAGTTATATTCCAGGGGCAACAGGGGAAGAGCAGTTCTTC.

This clonotype was observed a few times. V is TRBV10-3 and J is TRBJ2-7; D is undetermined. Trimming cost V 2 bases and J 2 bases, with 10 bases left between them. Per germline, CDR1 ENHRY and CDR2 SYGVKD. The CDR3 loop spans 14 amino acids. CDR3 in amino acids: CAISEPAVPYEQYF. The CDR3 nucleotides read TGTGCCATCAGTGAGCCGGCAGTTCCCTACGAGCAGTACTTC.

V is TRBV10-3 and J is TRBJ1-4; the D gene is possibly TRBD1 (5 bases). This CDR3 spans 13 amino acids. With 8 bases removed from V and 1 base from J, the gap between germline ends came to 8 bases. Germline loops: CDR1 ENHRY, CDR2 SYGVKD. CDR3 nucleotide sequence: TGTGCCATCGGGAGGGGAACTAATGAAAAACTGTTTTTT. Its translation: CAIGRGTNEKLFF.

This clonotype was picked up many times. The chain joins TRBV7-8 to TRBJ2-5, with a weak D call TRBD1 (6 bases). Germline assignment: CDR1 SGHVS and CDR2 FQNEAQ. V was clipped by 5 bases and J by 5 bases, with 15 bases between them. The CDR3 is 14 residues long. CDR3 region: CASSVRGGEETQYF. The CDR3, as DNA: TGTGCCAGCAGCGTCCGAGGGGGTGAGGAGACCCAGTACTTC.

This clonotype was seen only a few times. V usage is TRBV6-2 or TRBV6-3 and J usage is TRBJ2-4, with no clear D. Judging by the DNA end, TRBJ2-7 fits better; the J call may be wrong. The germline V gene has CDR1 MNHEY and CDR2 SVGEGT. CDR3 length equals 12 residues. The CDR3 region is CASSYGRCEQYF. The CDR3 coding sequence is TGTGCCAGCAGTTACGGCCGATGCGAGCAGTACTTC.

V gene TRBV13 combines with J gene TRBJ2-5; the match to TRBD2 covers 7 bases. The CDR3 consists of 15 residues. The V gene end was trimmed by 5 bases and the J gene end by 7 bases; junction bases not matched to a gene: 13. Per the germline V gene, CDR1 is PRHDT and CDR2 is FYEKMQ (reference sequence). The CDR3 DNA sequence: TGTGCCAGCAGCAGACCCGACAGCCCGGGGGGGACCCAGTACTTC. Its translation: CASSRPDSPGGTQYF. The whole variable domain, filled in from reference TRBV13 and TRBJ2-5, reads AAGVIQSPRHLIKEKRETATLKCYPIPRHDTVYWYQQGPGQDPQFLISFYEKMQSDKGSIPDRFSAQQFSDYHSELNMSSLELGDSALYFCASSRPDSPGGTQYFGPGTRLLVL.

To note about this clonotype: A read error may be the cause here, since a much bigger clone is one base away. DNA for the CDR3: TGTGCCAGCAGCCAACAGGGGGGCAATGAGCAGTTCTTC. It codes for CASSQQGGNEQFF. The chain recombines TRBV4-2 with TRBJ2-1, with a weak D call TRBD1 (7 bases). This CDR3 is 13 amino acids long. V was shortened by 2 bases and J by 6 bases, with 8 bases between the two germline ends. Germline V gene sequence: CDR1 LGHNA, CDR2 YNFKEQ.